The 14 T cell receptor beta chains below come from one sample, sequenced in a study of blood T cells in healthy people across ages. A second PCR of about 7 to 12 cycles used a sample-barcoded 5' primer and a J-beta primer mix. TCRdb processed the 5' RACE reads anew with MiXCR; each CDR3 protein has one entry. The profile shows about 2 million distinct CDR3 sequences, around 48% of them singletons. Specimen: blood. Receptors were obtained from a woman aged 40 to 50 in good health.

The V and J genes are TRBV20-1 and TRBJ2-5; 10 nucleotides line up with TRBD2. V shed 0 bases and J 5 bases; nucleotides not matched to a gene: 12. From germline, CDR1 is DFQATT and CDR2 SNEGSKA (reference sequence). The CDR3 totals 17 residues. Written as DNA, the CDR3 is TGCAGTGCTAGAGATTTTTGGCTAGCGGGGGTTTCGGAGACCCAGTACTTC. Amino acid sequence: CSARDFWLAGVSETQYF.

The CDR3 spells CASRDRAFSYNEQFF. The CDR3 bases are TGTGCCAGCAGGGACAGGGCGTTTTCCTACAATGAGCAGTTCTTC. The chain employs TRBV28 and TRBJ2-1; TRBD1 aligns across 8 bases. The CDR3 runs to 15 residues. Losses at the gene ends were 6 bases for V and 1 base for J; bases not matched to a gene: 5. From germline, CDR1 is MDHEN and CDR2 SYDVKM.

This rearrangement joins TRBV25-1 to TRBJ2-1; maybe TRBD1 (5 bases). Matching the DNA end better, TRBJ2-7 makes the J call doubtful. Germline V CDR1 and CDR2: MGHDK, SYGVNS. The CDR3 has 16 amino acids. The CDR3 sequence is CASSESGGHYYNEQYF. CDR3 sequence (DNA): TGTGCCAGCAGTGAATCCGGCGGACACTACTACAATGAGCAGTACTTC.

J is TRBJ2-5 and V is TRBV7-9; 8 bases align to TRBD1. CDR1 SEHNR and CDR2 FQNEAQ come from the germline V gene (reference sequence). This CDR3 is built from 15 residues. Trimming took 4 bases from V and 2 from J; bases not matched to a gene: 6. The chain's CDR3 is CASSWGQEKQETQYF. For the CDR3, the DNA is TGTGCCAGCAGCTGGGGACAGGAGAAACAAGAGACCCAGTACTTC.

This clonotype was seen more than once but under ten times. This chain uses TRBV11-2 with TRBJ2-1, with TRBD2 matching 7 bases. Per germline, CDR1 SGHAT and CDR2 FQNNGV. This CDR3 is 15 amino acids long. J lost 2 bases, V lost 4 bases, and 5 bases had no gene match. In DNA, the CDR3 is TGTGCCAGCAGCTCCAAGCGGGGCCCCTACAATGAGCAGTTCTTC. Residues: CASSSKRGPYNEQFF.

The chain joins TRBV20-1 to TRBJ2-6; no clear D gene. CDR3 length: 14 residues. Germline V gene lookup returns CDR1 DFQATT and CDR2 SNEGSKA (reference sequence). V was pared by 0 bases and J by 4 bases, with 7 bases between. The CDR3 bases are TGCAGTGCTAGAGATCGGGTCGGGGCCAACGTCCTGACTTTC. It is translated as CSARDRVGANVLTF.

This clonotype was counted a few times. The chain has TRBV4-1 and TRBJ2-5; TRBD1 aligns across 7 bases. From germline, CDR1 is MGHRA and CDR2 YSYEKL. The CDR3 has 15 residues. J was trimmed by 5 bases and V by 2 bases; bases with no gene match: 8. CDR3 residues: CASSQNPGGWETQYF. The DNA of the CDR3 is TGCGCCAGCAGCCAAAATCCAGGGGGATGGGAGACCCAGTACTTC.

This chain joins TRBV28 and TRBJ1-2; 8 bases match TRBD1. The CDR3 runs 16 residues. Germline lookup yields CDR1 MDHEN and CDR2 SYDVKM. Germline trimming cut 5 bases from V and 4 bases from J; bases unmatched to any gene: 12. This CDR3 is CASSPQGQGRGYGYTF. The CDR3 DNA sequence: TGTGCCAGCAGTCCACAAGGACAGGGAAGAGGCTATGGCTACACCTTC.

This clonotype was detected only once. The chain joins TRBV3-1 to TRBJ1-2, with D uncertain. Germline assignment: CDR1 LGHDT and CDR2 YNNKEL (reference sequence). The CDR3 consists of 14 residues. V was cut by 3 bases and J by 5 bases, with 13 bases left in between. In DNA form, the CDR3 reads TGTGCCAGCAGCCACCCGACAATCCTTTATGGCTACACCTTC. Translation: CASSHPTILYGYTF.

V usage is TRBV2 and J usage is TRBJ2-5, with D possibly matching TRBD1 (5 bases). The CDR3 length is 13 residues. Germline CDR1 and CDR2: SNHLY and FYNNEI. The V end lost 3 bases, the J end lost 6 bases, and 11 bases lay between the germline ends. The CDR3 sequence: CASSDRQGKTQYF. CDR3 DNA: TGTGCCAGCAGTGACAGGCAGGGAAAGACCCAGTACTTC.

This chain links TRBV7-9 with TRBJ2-7, with D hard to call. The CDR3 is 12 amino acids. V shed 2 bases and J shed 6 bases, with 8 bases lying between them. Germline CDR1 SEHNR, CDR2 FQNEAQ (reference sequence). The CDR3 region has the DNA TGTGCCAGCAGCTTATCACCGATCGAGCAGTACTTC. Translated, it gives CASSLSPIEQYF.

In this sample, this clonotype turned up a few times. The J gene is TRBJ1-5, the V gene TRBV7-2; possible D gene TRBD1, 5 bases. V lost 4 bases and J lost 0, with 13 bases in between. The germline V gene has CDR1 SGHTA and CDR2 FQGNSA. CDR3 size: 16 residues. This CDR3 reads CASSSGRINSNQPQHF. CDR3 nucleotides: TGTGCCAGCAGCTCGGGACGGATTAATAGCAATCAGCCCCAGCATTTT.

The chain recombines TRBV12-3 or TRBV12-4 with TRBJ2-3, with a tentative D call TRBD1 (6 bases). The CDR3 has 15 amino acids. V was shortened by 5 bases and J by 6 bases, with 18 bases between the two germline ends. CDR3 sequence reads: CASSRGQSQRDTQYF. The CDR3 nucleotides are TGTGCCAGCAGTCGTGGACAGTCCCAACGGGATACGCAGTATTTT.

The genes are TRBV20-1 and TRBJ2-4; 11 nucleotides agree with TRBD2. The DNA end favors TRBJ2-7, so the J call may be wrong. CDR1 DFQATT and CDR2 SNEGSKA come from the germline V gene (reference sequence). This CDR3 spans 18 amino acids. The DNA of the CDR3 is TGCAGTGCTAGCCGGGGGCAGTTTCGACTAGCGGGGTGTGACGAGCAGTACTTC. Protein sequence: CSASRGQFRLAGCDEQYF.